The 15 T cell receptor beta chains given below trace back to one sample, sequenced in a study of a mutant IDH1 vaccine in newly diagnosed glioma. As to time point: week 23, last vaccination. Every single dose of the vaccine, 300 ug of mutant IDH1 20-mer peptide, came with topical imiquimod. Their antigen targets remain unknown. Only in-frame clones appear in the TCRdb table, and some are missing; sequencing was by immunoSEQ multiplex PCR. The table shows about 60,000 clones, with over 75% occurring only once. The material sequenced was PBMCs, taken from a glioma patient whose treatment included an IDH1 peptide vaccine. The source is a man between 18 and 35 years old with glioma.

This clone was seen only once. This chain links TRBV4-1 with TRBJ1-2; D is undetermined. This CDR3 has 16 amino acids. V was shortened by 0 bases and J by 5 bases, with 16 bases between the two germline ends. CDR1 and CDR2 from the germline V gene are MGHRA and YSYEKL. This CDR3 is CASSQERAHTTYGYTF. CDR3 nucleotide sequence: TGCGCCAGCAGCCAAGAGAGGGCTCATACAACATATGGCTACACCTTC.

V usage is TRBV10-3 and J usage is TRBJ1-5; 8 bases agree with TRBD1. The V and J ends lost 3 bases and 5 bases, in that order; junction bases with no gene match: 3. Germline-derived CDR1 and CDR2 are ENHRY and SYGVKD. This CDR3 has 14 amino acids. The CDR3 DNA follows: TGTGCCATCAGTGAAGGACAGGGTCATCAGCCCCAGCATTTT. Translating gives CAISEGQGHQPQHF.

This clone was seen only a few times. The rearrangement joins TRBV12-5 to TRBJ1-2; 7 nucleotides agree with TRBD1. The CDR3 consists of 16 residues. The ends lost 1 base at V and 2 bases at J; junction bases unmatched: 7. Germline loops: CDR1 LGHNT, CDR2 FRNRAP. The CDR3 here is CASGLGHRGVNYGYTF. DNA for the CDR3: TGTGCTAGTGGTTTGGGTCACAGGGGAGTAAACTATGGCTACACCTTC.

The chain is built from TRBV11-1 and TRBJ2-1; 11 bases align to TRBD1. Germline V gene lookup returns CDR1 SGHAT and CDR2 FQDESV (reference sequence). The CDR3 has 16 residues. V lost 8 bases to trimming and J lost 5 bases; unmatched junction nucleotides: 11. The CDR3 DNA follows: TGTGCCAGCCACAGCTTGGGACAGGGGGACGACAATGAGCAGTTCTTC. Translation gives CASHSLGQGDDNEQFF.

The chain has TRBV7-2 and TRBJ1-6; perhaps TRBD1 as D (5 bases). Trimming took off 3 bases at V and 3 bases at J, with 12 bases between the two ends. The germline V gene has CDR1 SGHTA and CDR2 FQGNSA. This CDR3 is built from 16 residues. This chain's CDR3 is CASSFRQFVYNSPLHF. CDR3 coding DNA: TGTGCCAGCAGCTTCCGACAGTTCGTCTATAATTCACCCCTCCACTTT. Using reference TRBV7-2 and TRBJ1-6 for the parts outside the CDR3, the full variable domain is GAGVSQSPSNKVTEKGKDVELRCDPISGHTALYWYRQSLGQGLEFLIYFQGNSAPDKSGLPSDRFSAERTGGSVSTLTIQRTQQEDSAVYLCASSFRQFVYNSPLHFGNGTRLTVT.

This rearrangement joins TRBV5-6 to TRBJ2-3; 9 bases are a match to TRBD2. The CDR3 covers 17 residues. Germline V gene lookup returns CDR1 SGHDT and CDR2 YYEEEE. V shed 4 bases, J shed 5 bases, and the junction held 14 bases outside the gene matches. DNA of the CDR3: TGTGCCAGCAGCCTGCTCGCGGGAGGGCCCGTGGTAGATACGCAGTATTTT. Protein product: CASSLLAGGPVVDTQYF. Using reference TRBV5-6 and TRBJ2-3 for the parts outside the CDR3, the full variable domain is DAGVTQSPTHLIKTRGQQVTLRCSPKSGHDTVSWYQQALGQGPQFIFQYYEEEERQRGNFPDRFSGHQFPNYSSELNVNALLLGDSALYLCASSLLAGGPVVDTQYFGPGTRLTVL.

Here the CDR3 DNA reads TGTGCCAGCTCACCACTCAGGTCGGTAGAGACCCAGTACTTC. Protein: CASSPLRSVETQYF. The V gene is TRBV18, the J gene TRBJ2-5; unclear D gene. The CDR3 is 14 residues long. Trimming removed 1 base from V and 4 bases from J, with 10 bases in between. CDR1 and CDR2 from the germline V gene are KGHSH and LQKENI.

The J gene is TRBJ2-7, the V gene TRBV5-1, with 10 bases identical to TRBD2. Losses at the gene ends were 4 bases for V and 2 bases for J; bases not matched to a gene: 6. There are 15 residues in the CDR3. Germline CDR1 SGHRS, CDR2 YFSETQ. As DNA, the CDR3 is TGCGCCAGCAGCCTCCGGACTAGCGGAGCCTACGAGCAGTACTTC. This translates into CASSLRTSGAYEQYF.

This chain links TRBV2 with TRBJ1-2; no clear D gene. Trimming left V 5 bases short and J 4 bases short, with 17 bases between. The CDR3 has 15 residues. CDR1 is SNHLY, CDR2 FYNNEI, per germline. CDR3 coding DNA: TGTGCCAGCAGTTACGCGACACGGGGTACCTATGGCTACACCTTC. This encodes CASSYATRGTYGYTF.

The rearrangement joins TRBV30 to TRBJ2-7; weak D call: TRBD2 (6 bases). The CDR3 runs to 14 residues. V lost 0 bases and J lost 3, with 12 bases in between. Germline V gives CDR1 GTSNPN, CDR2 SVGIG (reference sequence). Written as DNA, the CDR3 is TGTGCCTGGAGTGTAACCCCTAGCGACTACGAGCAGTACTTC. This gives the protein CAWSVTPSDYEQYF. Together with reference TRBV30 and TRBJ2-7, the CDR3 gives the full variable domain: SQTIHQWPATLVQPVGSPLSLECTVEGTSNPNLYWYRQAAGRGLQLLFYSVGIGQISSEVPQNLSASRPQDRQFILSSKKLLLSDSGFYLCAWSVTPSDYEQYFGPGTRLTVT.

This clone has a handful of counts. The genes are TRBV18 and TRBJ1-4, with D perhaps TRBD1 (5 bases). The CDR3 covers 13 residues. Trimming cost V 0 bases and J 13 bases, with 12 bases left between them. Germline V CDR1 and CDR2: KGHSH, LQKENI. CDR3 in DNA: TGTGCCAGCTCACCACCGATGGGTGGGGGACTGTTTTTT. It yields the protein CASSPPMGGGLFF.

Only a few counts were recorded for this clone. The chain uses TRBV6-5 and TRBJ1-4; perhaps TRBD1 as D (6 bases). Trimming removed 6 bases from V and 6 bases from J, with 17 bases in between. This CDR3 has 15 residues. Germline V gene sequence: CDR1 MNHEY, CDR2 SVGAGI. Written as DNA, the CDR3 is TGTGCCAGCAGAGATCAGGGGTTCAGCGATGAAAAACTGTTTTTT. Translating gives CASRDQGFSDEKLFF.

The chain is built from TRBV6-5 and TRBJ2-7; TRBD1 matches 8 bases. Unmatched junction bases numbered 7, after V lost 0 bases and J lost 3 bases. The germline V gene has CDR1 MNHEY and CDR2 SVGAGI. This CDR3 has 16 residues. The CDR3 coding sequence is TGTGCCAGCAGTTACTCGACTGCGGGACAGGACTACGAGCAGTACTTC. Translated: CASSYSTAGQDYEQYF.

The chain combines TRBV18 with TRBJ1-1; tentatively, D is TRBD1 (6 bases). V lost 2 bases and J lost 3, with 13 bases in between. Per the germline V gene, CDR1 is KGHSH and CDR2 is LQKENI. The CDR3 spans 15 residues. The CDR3 region has the DNA TGTGCCAGCTCACCAAACAGGGTCAAGGACACTGAAGCTTTCTTT. This encodes CASSPNRVKDTEAFF.

The CDR3 sequence is CASSLGGADTEAFF. The CDR3 DNA reads as TGTGCCAGCAGCTTAGGAGGCGCGGACACTGAAGCTTTCTTT. The V and J genes are TRBV13 and TRBJ1-1; D remains ambiguous. V dropped 0 bases and J dropped 3 bases, with 8 bases sitting between them. The CDR3 has 14 residues. CDR1 is PRHDT and CDR2 is FYEKMQ in the germline V gene (reference sequence). The full variable domain, with the rest looked up from reference TRBV13 and TRBJ1-1, is AAGVIQSPRHLIKEKRETATLKCYPIPRHDTVYWYQQGPGQDPQFLISFYEKMQSDKGSIPDRFSAQQFSDYHSELNMSSLELGDSALYFCASSLGGADTEAFFGQGTRLTVV.